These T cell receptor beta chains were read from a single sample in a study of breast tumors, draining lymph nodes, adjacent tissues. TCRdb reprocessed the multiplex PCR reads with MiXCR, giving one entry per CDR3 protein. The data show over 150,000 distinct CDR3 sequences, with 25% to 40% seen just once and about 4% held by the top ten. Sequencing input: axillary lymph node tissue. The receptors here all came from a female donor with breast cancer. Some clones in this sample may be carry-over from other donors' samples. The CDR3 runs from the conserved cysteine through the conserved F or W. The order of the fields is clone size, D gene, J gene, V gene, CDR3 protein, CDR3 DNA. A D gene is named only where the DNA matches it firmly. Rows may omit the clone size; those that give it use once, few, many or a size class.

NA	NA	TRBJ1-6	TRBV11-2	CASSFHGGTGSPLHF	TGTGCCAGCAGTTTCCACGGGGGAACGGGTTCACCCCTCCACTTT
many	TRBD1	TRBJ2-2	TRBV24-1	CATSDSLTPGGPGELFF	TGTGCCACCAGTGATTCTTTAACGCCAGGGGGTCCCGGGGAGCTGTTTTTT
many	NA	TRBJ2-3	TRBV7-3	CASSLTRGSTDTQYF	TGTGCCAGCAGCTTAACGAGGGGAAGCACAGATACGCAGTATTTT
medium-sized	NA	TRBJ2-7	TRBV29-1	CSVVPLTGYEQYF	TGCAGCGTTGTACCCCTGACAGGCTACGAGCAGTACTTC
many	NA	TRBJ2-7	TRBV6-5	CASSSGRSSYEQYF	TGTGCCAGCAGTTCGGGACGTTCCTCCTACGAGCAGTACTTC
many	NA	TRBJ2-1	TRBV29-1	CSVEDERGTEIYNEQFF	TGCAGCGTTGAAGATGAGCGGGGGACAGAGATTTACAATGAGCAGTTCTTC
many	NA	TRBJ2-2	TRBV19	CASSFRARTNTGELFF	TGTGCCAGTAGTTTCCGGGCGAGGACGAACACCGGGGAGCTGTTTTTT
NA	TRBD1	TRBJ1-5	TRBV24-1	CATSNSGTESNQPQHF	TGTGCCACCAGCAATTCCGGGACAGAGAGCAATCAGCCCCAGCATTTT
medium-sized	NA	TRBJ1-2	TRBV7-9	CASSLARGFYGYTF	TGTGCCAGCAGCTTAGCCAGGGGCTTCTATGGCTACACCTTC
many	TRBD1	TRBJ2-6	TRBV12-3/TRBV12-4	CASRSAGTASSGANVLTF	TGTGCCAGCAGGAGCGCCGGGACAGCAAGCTCTGGGGCCAACGTCCTGACTTTC
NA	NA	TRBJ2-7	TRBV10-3	CAISEVEGGYEQYF	TGTGCCATCAGTGAGGTAGAGGGGGGCTACGAGCAGTACTTC
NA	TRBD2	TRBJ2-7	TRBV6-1	CASSPISSGRAVYEQYF	TGTGCCAGCAGTCCCATATCCAGCGGGAGGGCCGTTTACGAGCAGTACTTC
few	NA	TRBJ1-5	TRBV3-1	CASSQGGVSNQPQHF	TGTGCCAGCAGCCAAGGGGGGGTTAGCAATCAGCCCCAGCATTTT
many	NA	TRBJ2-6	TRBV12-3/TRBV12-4	CASSFEAAGANVLTF	TGTGCCAGCAGTTTTGAGGCGGCAGGGGCCAACGTCCTGACTTTC
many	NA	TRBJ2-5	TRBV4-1	CASSQEEQETQYF	TGCGCCAGCAGCCAAGAGGAGCAAGAGACCCAGTACTTC
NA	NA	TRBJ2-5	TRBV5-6	CASSSGGLMETQYF	TGTGCCAGCAGCTCGGGGGGCCTCATGGAGACCCAGTACTTC
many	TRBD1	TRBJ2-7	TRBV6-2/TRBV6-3	CASTLGGTGKMEQYF	TGTGCCAGCACCCTAGGCGGGACAGGGAAAATGGAGCAGTACTTC
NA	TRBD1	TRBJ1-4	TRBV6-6	CASSRQGQGAKEKLFF	TGTGCCAGCAGTCGACAAGGACAGGGGGCCAAGGAAAAACTGTTTTTT
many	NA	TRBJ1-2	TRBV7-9	CASTPSTGGYTF	TGTGCCAGCACCCCTTCGACGGGCGGCTACACCTTC
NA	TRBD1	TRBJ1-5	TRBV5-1	CASSLDRTGGVRHQPQHF	TGCGCCAGCAGCTTGGACCGGACAGGGGGGGTACGCCATCAGCCCCAGCATTTT
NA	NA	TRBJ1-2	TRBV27	CASSSGTKHYGYTF	TGTGCCAGCAGTTCCGGGACCAAGCACTATGGCTACACCTTC
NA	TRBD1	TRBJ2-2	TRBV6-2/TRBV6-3	CASGDRVPGELFF	TGTGCCAGCGGAGACAGGGTTCCCGGGGAGCTGTTTTTT
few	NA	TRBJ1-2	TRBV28	CASSSHRDPSSNYGYTF	TGTGCCAGCAGTTCCCACAGGGACCCTTCCTCTAACTATGGCTACACCTTC
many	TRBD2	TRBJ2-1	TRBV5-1	CASSLYGGAHNEQFF	TGCGCCAGCAGCTTGTACGGGGGGGCCCACAATGAGCAGTTCTTC
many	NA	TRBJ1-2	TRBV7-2	CASSLGVAALNYGYTF	TGTGCCAGCAGCTTAGGCGTGGCAGCACTAAACTATGGCTACACCTTC
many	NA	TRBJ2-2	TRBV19	CASSIDQPTGELFF	TGTGCCAGTAGTATAGACCAACCCACCGGGGAGCTGTTTTTT
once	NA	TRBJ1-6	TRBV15	CATSSLEGVNSPLHF	TGTGCCACCAGCAGCTTAGAGGGGGTTAATTCACCCCTCCACTTT
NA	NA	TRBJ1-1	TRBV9	CASSVEGQGTEAYF	TGTGCCAGCAGCGTAGAGGGGCAGGGCACTGAAGCTTACTTT
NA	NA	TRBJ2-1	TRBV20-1	CSANWAGMRVF	TGCAGTGCCAATTGGGCGGGGATGAGGGTCTTC
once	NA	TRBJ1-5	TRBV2	CAVGGPGHQPQHF	TGTGCCGTAGGTGGGCCGGGGCATCAGCCCCAGCATTTT
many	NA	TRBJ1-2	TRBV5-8	CASSMGGAHGYTF	TGTGCCAGCAGTATGGGGGGAGCGCATGGCTACACCTTC
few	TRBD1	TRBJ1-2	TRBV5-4	CASSSRAGTGGHIYGYAF	TGTGCCAGCAGCTCTCGAGCGGGGACAGGGGGTCATATCTATGGCTACGCCTTC
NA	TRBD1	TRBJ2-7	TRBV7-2	CASSPRQGGEQYF	TGTGCCAGCAGCCCGAGACAGGGCGGCGAGCAGTACTTC
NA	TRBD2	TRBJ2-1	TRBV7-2	CASSLEGLTSGGGYEQLF	TGTGCCAGCAGCTTAGAGGGACTCACTAGCGGGGGTGGCTATGAGCAGCTCTTC
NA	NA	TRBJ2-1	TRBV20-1	CSARVLGGNEQFF	TGCAGTGCTAGAGTGCTAGGGGGCAATGAGCAGTTCTTC
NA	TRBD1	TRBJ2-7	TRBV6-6	CASTRDRGAEQYF	TGTGCCAGCACGCGGGACAGGGGTGCCGAGCAGTACTTC
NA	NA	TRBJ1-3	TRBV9	CASSVVEAGITGNTIYF	TGTGCCAGCAGCGTAGTAGAGGCGGGGATCACTGGAAACACCATATATTTT
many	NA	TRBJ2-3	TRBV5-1	CASSTGHPTDTQYF	TGCGCCAGCAGTACGGGACATCCCACAGATACGCAGTATTTT
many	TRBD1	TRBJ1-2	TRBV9	CASSGYDRGPYANYGYTF	TGTGCCAGCAGCGGATACGACAGGGGGCCATATGCGAACTATGGCTACACCTTC
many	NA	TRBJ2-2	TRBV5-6	CASSLFVTGELFF	TGTGCCAGCAGCTTGTTTGTGACCGGGGAGCTGTTTTTT
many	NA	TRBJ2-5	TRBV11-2	CASSSGPQGRETQYF	TGTGCCAGCAGCTCAGGACCCCAGGGTAGAGAGACCCAGTACTTC
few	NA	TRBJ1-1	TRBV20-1	CSARAFDTPNTEAFF	TGCAGTGCTAGAGCTTTCGACACCCCGAACACTGAAGCTTTCTTT
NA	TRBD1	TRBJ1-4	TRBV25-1	CASSEPDRATNEKLFF	TGTGCCAGCAGTGAACCGGACAGGGCAACTAATGAAAAACTGTTTTTT
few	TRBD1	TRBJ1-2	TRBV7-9	CASSILDRENRGYPF	TGTGCCAGCAGCATACTGGACAGGGAAAATCGGGGCTACCCCTTC
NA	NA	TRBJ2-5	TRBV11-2	CASSLGPSGTQETQYF	TGTGCCAGCAGCTTAGGCCCCTCGGGTACACAAGAGACCCAGTACTTC
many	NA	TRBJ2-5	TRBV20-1	CSAREGRGGETQYF	TGCAGTGCTAGAGAAGGGAGGGGGGGAGAGACCCAGTACTTC
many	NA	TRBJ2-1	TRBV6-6	CASSLLNNEQFF	TGTGCCAGCAGTCTTTTGAACAATGAGCAGTTCTTC
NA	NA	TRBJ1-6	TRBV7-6	CASSLGGGSNSPLHF	TGTGCCAGCAGCTTAGGGGGGGGCTCCAATTCACCCCTCCACTTT
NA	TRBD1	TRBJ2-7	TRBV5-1	CASSLSPGTELYEQYF	TGCGCCAGCAGCTTGTCTCCCGGGACAGAGCTCTACGAGCAGTACTTC